This T cell receptor beta chain was found in a study of PD-1 blockade in classical Hodgkin lymphoma. The CDR3 totals 17 residues. Generated by immunoSEQ multiplex PCR, the TCRdb table keeps only in-frame clones and is missing some. The sample contains roughly 7,000 clones, roughly 79% of which appear only once. Time point given: newly diagnosed, previously untreated cHL patient sample. The chain combines TRBV7-5 with TRBJ1-2; the DNA was not used to check the table's D call, TRBD1. TRBV7-5 represents a pseudogene. The source is a human donor with classical Hodgkin lymphoma. Sequencing was carried out using peripheral blood mononuclear cells (PBMCs). Here the CDR3 DNA reads TGTGCCAGAAGCTCTAAAAGCCGGGACAGATCTAACTATGGCTACACCTTC. Translating gives CARSSKSRDRSNYGYTF.